The 18 T cell receptor beta chains given below trace back to one sample, sequenced in a study of blood T cell repertoires in COVID-19. Some clones are missing from TCRdb's copy, which holds only in-frame ones; the method was immunoSEQ multiplex PCR. The sample consists of 170,000 or so clones, roughly 87% of them appearing once. Sequencing was performed on PBMCs or T cells enriched from blood (not recorded which). The receptor source for this set is a woman between 45 and 65 years old who had recovered from COVID-19.

This clone has only one observation. The chain has TRBV27 and TRBJ2-3; D unresolved. Germline CDR1 is MNHEY and CDR2 is SMNVEV (reference sequence). The CDR3 consists of 13 residues. Trimming removed 3 bases at V and 5 bases at J, with 9 bases between. Here the CDR3 reads CASSFQAEDTQYF. The CDR3 DNA sequence: TGTGCCAGCAGTTTTCAGGCAGAAGATACGCAGTATTTT.

V and J are TRBV4-2 and TRBJ1-1, with 8 bases fitting TRBD1. The CDR3 is 14 amino acids. With 0 bases clipped from V and 11 bases from J, the junction kept 8 bases outside the gene matches. Germline V lookup: CDR1 LGHNA, CDR2 YNFKEQ. The CDR3 DNA sequence: TGTGCCAGCAGCCAAGACGACAGGGGAATAGTCGCTTTCTTT. Its protein is CASSQDDRGIVAFF.

This sequence joins TRBV12-3 or TRBV12-4 and TRBJ2-7, with 7 bases matching TRBD1. There are 12 residues in the CDR3. The J segment lost 3 bases and the V segment lost 6 bases, leaving 2 bases of the junction unmatched. CDR3 in DNA: TGTGCCAGCAGACAGGGGCTCTACGAGCAGTACTTC. This encodes CASRQGLYEQYF.

This clone was counted a single time. V gene TRBV3-1 (or the pseudogene TRBV3-2) combines with J gene TRBJ2-3; 12 nucleotides align to TRBD2. Germline loops: CDR1 LGHDT, CDR2 YNNKEL (reference sequence). V lost 8 bases and J lost 0; bases outside the gene matches: 9. This CDR3 has 17 amino acids. DNA for the CDR3: TGTGCCAGCTCCCTAGCGGGAGGGTCTAGCAGCACAGATACGCAGTATTTT. It translates to CASSLAGGSSSTDTQYF.

The chain joins TRBV27 to TRBJ2-1; 11 bases line up with TRBD2. CDR1 and CDR2 from the germline V gene are MNHEY and SMNVEV (reference sequence). J gave up 4 bases and V 3 bases, and 2 bases lay outside the gene matches. The CDR3 runs to 15 residues. CDR3 DNA sequence: TGTGCCAGCAGTTTCATAGCGGGAGGGTACAATGAGCAGTTCTTC. Amino acid sequence: CASSFIAGGYNEQFF.

The CDR3 reads CASSPGQGAHTEAFF. The CDR3 nucleotides read TGCGCCAGCAGCCCCGGACAGGGGGCTCACACTGAAGCTTTCTTT. The chain links TRBV5-1 to TRBJ1-1; TRBD1 matches 11 bases. The length of the CDR3 is 15 residues. Unmatched junction bases numbered 5, after V lost 4 bases and J lost 3 bases. Germline lookup yields CDR1 SGHRS and CDR2 YFSETQ.

V gene TRBV7-9 combines with J gene TRBJ1-4, with no clear D. CDR1 and CDR2 (germline): SEHNR, FQNEAQ (reference sequence). The CDR3 loop spans 15 amino acids. Trimming took 1 base from V and 4 from J, leaving 10 bases between them. CDR3 loop: CASSLGGPGNEKLFF. CDR3 nucleotides: TGTGCCAGCAGCTTAGGTGGCCCGGGTAATGAAAAACTGTTTTTT.

The V and J genes are TRBV19 and TRBJ1-5; the D is unclear. Germline-derived CDR1 and CDR2 are LNHDA and SQIVND (reference sequence). CDR3 length: 15 amino acids. V gave up 7 bases and J gave up 1 base, with 14 bases separating them. This CDR3 is CASKRGGSSNQPQHF. DNA for the CDR3: TGTGCCAGTAAAAGAGGAGGTAGCAGCAATCAGCCCCAGCATTTT.

The rearrangement joins TRBV6-1 to TRBJ1-5, with D unclear. V lost 2 bases, J lost 7 bases, and 12 bases lay in between. Germline CDR1 and CDR2: MNHNS and SASEGT. The CDR3 consists of 14 residues. The DNA of the CDR3 is TGTGCCAGCAGTGAATCTGGCTTCGGGCAGCCCCAGCATTTT. Protein product: CASSESGFGQPQHF.

This clone has only one observation. This specimen includes other DNA sequences encoding the same CDR3. The CDR3 loop is CASSLGQASYGYTF. DNA of the CDR3: TGTGCCAGCAGCTTGGGACAGGCATCTTATGGCTACACCTTC. The chain has TRBV7-9 and TRBJ1-2; 8 nucleotides agree with TRBD1. The CDR3 is 14 amino acids. CDR1 is SEHNR and CDR2 is FQNEAQ in the germline V gene (reference sequence). Trimming cost V 3 bases and J 5 bases; bases outside gene matches: 5.

The rearrangement joins TRBV9 to TRBJ2-2; 14 bases line up with TRBD2. CDR3 length equals 20 residues. V was clipped by 3 bases and J by 3 bases; unmatched bases: 13. The germline CDR1 and CDR2 sequences are SGDLS and YYNGEE. As DNA, the CDR3 is TGTGCCAGCAGCGCCGCGCCCCCGGGACTAGCGGGAGTCGACACCGGGGAGCTGTTTTTT. It encodes CASSAAPPGLAGVDTGELFF.

The V call is TRBV9, the J call TRBJ2-3; 11 nucleotides match TRBD2. Germline CDR1 and CDR2: SGDLS and YYNGEE. J lost 6 bases, V lost 0 bases, and 9 bases had no gene match. The CDR3 runs to 17 residues. The DNA of the CDR3 is TGTGCCAGCAGCGTAGGATTGGCTAGCGGGAGGATGGATACGCAGTATTTT. Amino acid sequence: CASSVGLASGRMDTQYF.

The V and J genes are TRBV28 and TRBJ1-1; D is unresolved. The germline CDR1 and CDR2 sequences are MDHEN and SYDVKM. CDR3 length: 15 residues. V was clipped by 6 bases and J by 3 bases, with 17 bases between them. This CDR3 is CASSGGKDRDTEAFF. The CDR3 DNA reads as TGTGCCAGCAGCGGAGGGAAAGATCGGGACACTGAAGCTTTCTTT.

The V call is TRBV5-1, the J call TRBJ2-1; TRBD2 agrees at 13 bases. CDR3 length: 17 residues. The germline gives CDR1 SGHRS, CDR2 YFSETQ. The V gene end was trimmed by 4 bases and the J gene end by 10 bases; junction bases not matched to a gene: 14. In nucleotides, the CDR3 is TGCGCCAGCAGCCGTAACCAACTAGCGGGAGGGGGCGCGGAGCAGTTCTTC. Encoded protein: CASSRNQLAGGGAEQFF.

This clone appeared once. The chain carries TRBV30 and TRBJ1-5; the D gene is possibly TRBD1 (6 bases). The CDR3 is made up of 17 amino acids. The V and J ends lost 3 bases and 0 bases respectively, with 18 bases between them. Germline V gives CDR1 GTSNPN, CDR2 SVGIG (reference sequence). As DNA, the CDR3 is TGTGCCTGGAGGCCACCCTCAGGGGCGCTTAGCAATCAGCCCCAGCATTTT. It is translated as CAWRPPSGALSNQPQHF.

V is TRBV11-3 and J is TRBJ2-7, with TRBD2 identical over 8 bases. V was clipped by 5 bases and J by 2 bases; unmatched bases: 5. Germline V gene data show CDR1 as SGHNT and CDR2 as YENEEA. The CDR3 has 14 amino acids. The CDR3 loop is CASSPSGSTYEQYF. The CDR3 DNA reads TGTGCCAGCAGCCCGAGCGGGAGTACCTACGAGCAGTACTTC.

This clone was seen just once. This rearrangement joins TRBV19 to TRBJ2-2, with 8 bases aligning to TRBD2. The CDR3 runs to 15 residues. Germline V gene lookup returns CDR1 LNHDA and CDR2 SQIVND (reference sequence). Germline trimming cut 4 bases from V and 6 bases from J; bases unmatched to any gene: 7. The CDR3: CASSSPGRVSGELFF. The CDR3 coding sequence is TGTGCCAGTAGTAGTCCCGGGAGGGTTTCCGGGGAGCTGTTTTTT.

The rearrangement links TRBV2 to TRBJ1-1; maybe TRBD1 (5 bases). CDR3 length equals 14 residues. CDR1 SNHLY and CDR2 FYNNEI come from the germline V gene. Deletions cut 6 bases from V and 0 bases from J, with 11 bases between. CDR3 coding DNA: TGTGCCAGCAGCCGACAGTTAATGAACACTGAAGCTTTCTTT. Protein product: CASSRQLMNTEAFF.